Here is one T cell receptor beta chain with its context. No antigen is known for it. Germline V gives CDR1 SGHTA, CDR2 FQGNSA. Trimming left V 1 base short and J 1 base short, with 7 bases between. The CDR3 runs to 14 residues. The data are from a study of vaccination effects on CD4 cells after COVID-19. Study-wide findings and caveats: There was marked clonal contraction among infection- and vaccine-induced clones late after vaccination. The study had few convalescent patients and no early post-infection timepoints.

This table comes from immunoSEQ multiplex PCR, and its TCRdb copy is limited to in-frame clones, with some not included. The data show about 41,000 clones, around 77% seen once. Viral peptide pool expansion of antigen-specific CD4+ T cells preceded sequencing in the ViraFEST assay. A roughly 10-day culture period preceded the isolation of CD4+ T cells. All vaccine recipients tested negative for nucleocapsid antibodies and had never contracted SARS-CoV-2 infection. The receptor comes from a human donor who received a COVID-19 vaccine. The sample consisted of CD4+ T cells from PBMCs cultured with HCoV-NL63 spike peptides, taken before COVID-19 vaccination. The gene calls are TRBV7-2 and TRBJ1-1; D unresolved. CDR3 protein: CASSLGDKNTEAFF. The CDR3 nucleotides read TGTGCCAGCAGCTTAGGTGACAAGAACACTGAAGCTTTCTTT.